Listed below are T cell receptor beta chains from one sample, sequenced in a study of technical replicates of blood from several donors. Produced via immunoSEQ multiplex PCR; TCRdb's table is partial and in-frame only. Among under 15,000 clones listed, more than 75% were seen once. The sample comprised PBMCs. Receptors were obtained from a human donor in good health. The CDR3 runs from the conserved cysteine through the conserved F or W. Fields, in order: V gene, CDR3 protein.

>TRBV7-9
CASGKSGGGFTEAFF
>TRBV27
CASSPGSGRSMYEQYF
>TRBV19
CASRSRDRGFDRAPQHF
>TRBV29-1
CSKPPGQGESSYNSPLHF
>TRBV5-4
CASSLAGLAGGDTQYF
>TRBV9
CASSPTGSNYNEQFF
>TRBV27
CASSQQSSGLSSYNEQFF
>TRBV9
CASSPLNRVDRVRETQYF
>TRBV30
CAWSDITPVRQGARGGNQETQYF
>TRBV28
CASSLSAGVTVEQFF
>TRBV5-1
CASKITGQSVSPLHF
>TRBV6-5
CASSYSGHYNEQFF
>TRBV19
CASSPMIGGPKTQYF
>TRBV28
CASSPGVNTEAFF
>TRBV5-4
CASSPSANSYNEQFF
>TRBV12-2
CASRPDGLAGDEGGNEQFF
>TRBV5-1
CASSLNRKSYEQYF
>TRBV18
CASSPPEGTQYF
>TRBV6-1
CASSDWDRGQETGANVLTF
>TRBV27
CASRGPDSNYGYTF
>TRBV5-6
CASSTGQAGANVLTF
>TRBV29-1
CSASGGISYEQYF
>TRBV6-1
CASKWERNTEAFF
>TRBV21-1
CASSQGQHDNEKLFF
>TRBV28
CASSLSRREKETQYF
>TRBV18
CASSPIERAGTEAFF
>TRBV10-1
CASSDRAGNTIYF
>TRBV18
CASSPLEQTLNEKLFF
>TRBV5-4
CASSLPGLAMTDTQYF
>TRBV7-3
CASSPTGTGVYGYTF
>TRBV27
CASRLAGRHEQYF
>TRBV5-1
CASSNTHRLGREKLFF
>TRBV5-1
CASSLGTGREQYF